Listed here are 25 T cell receptor beta chains from one sample, sequenced in a study of CD8 T cells in Susac syndrome. With random hexamers, 0.5 to 1 ug RNA was reverse transcribed. Using its own MiXCR run on the immunoSEQ multiplex PCR reads, TCRdb lists one record per CDR3 protein. This sample has 120,000 to 150,000 distinct CDR3 sequences, with less than 95% found just once. Sequencing was performed on CD4+ T cells from PBMCs. These receptors all stem from a human donor in good health.

In its sample, this clonotype was seen once. V is TRBV7-6 and J is TRBJ2-1, with 10 bases that match TRBD2. This CDR3 is 14 amino acids long. V was clipped by 7 bases and J by 8 bases; unmatched bases: 8. The germline V gene has CDR1 SGHVS and CDR2 FNYEAQ. The CDR3 loop reads CASTASGRTDEQFF. CDR3 bases: TGTGCCAGCACCGCTAGCGGGAGAACGGATGAGCAGTTCTTC. Looking up the rest from reference TRBV7-6 and TRBJ2-1 gives the full variable domain: GAGVSQSPRYKVTKRGQDVALRCDPISGHVSLYWYRQALGQGPEFLTYFNYEAQQDKSGLPNDRFSAERPEGSISTLTIQRTEQRDSAMYRCASTASGRTDEQFFGPGTRLTVL.

The chain combines TRBV6-5 with TRBJ1-1; TRBD1 might be the D (5 bases). Germline V gene data show CDR1 as MNHEY and CDR2 as SVGAGI. This CDR3 has 14 residues. V gave up 6 bases and J gave up 1 base, with 12 bases separating them. The CDR3 here is CASRLHGGNTEAFF. CDR3 sequence (DNA): TGTGCCAGCAGACTCCACGGGGGGAACACTGAAGCTTTCTTT.

The genes are TRBV20-1 and TRBJ1-1; the match to TRBD1 covers 9 bases. Trimming took 6 bases from V and 3 from J; bases not matched to a gene: 8. The CDR3 totals 14 residues. Germline V gene lookup returns CDR1 DFQATT and CDR2 SNEGSKA (reference sequence). CDR3 in DNA: TGCAGTGCCCCGACAGGGGGAACTGACACTGAAGCTTTCTTT. It specifies CSAPTGGTDTEAFF.

This clonotype was recorded once. The J gene is TRBJ2-1, the V gene TRBV4-1; 7 nucleotides match TRBD2. V dropped 2 bases and J dropped 1; count of bases not matched to a gene: 2. The CDR3 length is 15 residues. Germline V gene sequence: CDR1 MGHRA, CDR2 YSYEKL. CDR3 protein: CASSQLAVSYNEQFF. The CDR3 DNA follows: TGCGCCAGCAGCCAACTAGCGGTGTCCTACAATGAGCAGTTCTTC.

The rearrangement links TRBV6-6 to TRBJ2-7; possible D gene TRBD2, 6 bases. CDR1 is MNHNY and CDR2 is SVGAGI in the germline V gene (reference sequence). V was pared by 0 bases and J by 5 bases, with 14 bases between. The CDR3 has 15 residues. Here the CDR3 DNA reads TGTGCCAGCAGTTACTCAGGAGGGCCCCGGGACGAGCAGTACTTC. This codes for CASSYSGGPRDEQYF.

This clonotype is a singleton in its sample. The chain links TRBV20-1 to TRBJ2-7, with D perhaps TRBD2 (6 bases). The CDR3 is made up of 14 amino acids. The V gene lost 3 bases and the J gene lost 0 bases, with 12 bases spanning the gap. Germline CDR1 reads DFQATT; CDR2 reads SNEGSKA (reference sequence). The CDR3 loop is CSASPGEVSYEQYF. CDR3 in DNA: TGCAGTGCTAGCCCTGGGGAGGTCTCCTACGAGCAGTACTTC.

The J gene is TRBJ1-1, the V gene TRBV12-3 or TRBV12-4; D possibly corresponds to TRBD1 (5 bases). V was clipped by 6 bases and J by 5 bases, with 13 bases between them. The CDR3 has 13 amino acids. The CDR3 DNA is TGTGCCAGCAGACCAGGGAAAGGTACTGAAGCTTTCTTT. Translated, it gives CASRPGKGTEAFF.

The chain employs TRBV5-1 and TRBJ2-7, with TRBD2 as a possible D gene (7 bases). V gave up 0 bases and J gave up 3 bases, with 10 bases separating them. The germline gives CDR1 SGHRS, CDR2 YFSETQ. CDR3 size: 14 residues. The CDR3 here is CASSLEGGLYEQYF. CDR3 nucleotides: TGCGCCAGCAGCTTGGAGGGGGGGCTCTACGAGCAGTACTTC.

This chain joins TRBV6-1 and TRBJ2-2; weak D call: TRBD2 (6 bases). V shed 4 bases and J shed 5 bases, with 11 bases lying between them. CDR3 length: 14 residues. Germline assignment: CDR1 MNHNS and CDR2 SASEGT. CDR3 residues: CASSAQGRTGELFF. The CDR3 DNA is TGTGCCAGCAGTGCTCAAGGGAGGACCGGGGAGCTGTTTTTT.

This chain joins TRBV7-8 and TRBJ1-3; the match to TRBD1 covers 7 bases. V was clipped by 1 base and J by 2 bases; unmatched bases: 5. CDR3 size: 16 residues. CDR1 is SGHVS, CDR2 FQNEAQ, per germline. In DNA, the CDR3 is TGTGCCAGCAGCTTAGTCACAGGGGTTACTGGAAACACCATATATTTT. Its translation: CASSLVTGVTGNTIYF. The whole variable domain, filled in from reference TRBV7-8 and TRBJ1-3, reads GAGVSQSPRYKVAKRGQDVALRCDPISGHVSLFWYQQALGQGPEFLTYFQNEAQLDKSGLPSDRFFAERPEGSVSTLKIQRTQQEDSAVYLCASSLVTGVTGNTIYFGEGSWLTVV.

The J gene is TRBJ2-7, the V gene TRBV7-8, with a tentative D call TRBD1 (6 bases). Trimming shortened V by 4 bases and J by 2 bases, and 9 bases separated the two germline ends. The CDR3 extends over 13 amino acids. Germline CDR1 is SGHVS and CDR2 is FQNEAQ. The CDR3 DNA follows: TGTGCCAGCAGCTACGGACAGACCTACGAGCAGTACTTC. This codes for CASSYGQTYEQYF.

CDR3: CASSLARGGGTTEAFF. The CDR3 DNA is TGCGCCAGCAGCTTGGCCCGAGGGGGCGGTACGACTGAAGCTTTCTTT. The chain couples TRBV5-1 to TRBJ1-1, with 7 nucleotides matching TRBD1. Germline CDR1 SGHRS, CDR2 YFSETQ. The ends lost 0 bases at V and 5 bases at J; junction bases unmatched: 10. This CDR3 is built from 16 residues.

This sequence joins TRBV18 and TRBJ1-2, with 9 bases lining up with TRBD1. Trimming took 2 bases from V and 4 from J; bases not matched to a gene: 11. The V gene's germline CDR1 is KGHSH and CDR2 LQKENI. CDR3 length equals 17 residues. CDR3 DNA: TGTGCCAGCTCACCATACTCGGACAGGGGACGGAGCTATGGCTACACCTTC. Protein sequence: CASSPYSDRGRSYGYTF.

The chain couples TRBV24-1 to TRBJ2-1; a possible D gene is TRBD1 (6 bases). The germline V gene has CDR1 KGHDR and CDR2 SFDVKD. The CDR3 covers 14 residues. The germline V and J ends were trimmed by 4 bases and 12 bases, with 18 bases remaining between them. CDR3 loop: CATSDNQAGVAQFF. In DNA, the CDR3 is TGTGCCACCAGTGACAACCAGGCAGGGGTCGCGCAGTTCTTC.

This clonotype came up once. V and J are TRBV5-4 and TRBJ1-5; 7 bases match TRBD1. V shed 4 bases, J shed 1 base, and the junction held 5 bases outside the gene matches. The germline V gene encodes CDR1 SGHNT and CDR2 YYREEE (reference sequence). CDR3 length equals 15 residues. The CDR3 coding sequence is TGTGCCAGCAGCCGGGGAGGGGGCAGCAATCAGCCCCAGCATTTT. Its protein is CASSRGGGSNQPQHF.

This clonotype appeared a single time. J is TRBJ1-5 and V is TRBV4-1, with no clear D. Germline assignment: CDR1 MGHRA and CDR2 YSYEKL. The V end was cut by 1 base, the J end by 0 bases, with 10 bases between. This CDR3 is built from 16 residues. The chain's CDR3 is CASSQVAVSSNQPQHF. The CDR3 region has the DNA TGCGCCAGCAGCCAAGTAGCGGTTAGTAGCAATCAGCCCCAGCATTTT.

This chain connects TRBV5-1 to TRBJ2-3; TRBD2 agrees at 9 bases. This CDR3 contains 16 residues. Germline-derived CDR1 and CDR2 are SGHRS and YFSETQ. Trimming cost V 0 bases and J 1 base; bases outside gene matches: 3. This chain's CDR3 is CASSLAASGGTDTQYF. The DNA of the CDR3 is TGCGCCAGCAGCTTGGCAGCTAGCGGGGGCACAGATACGCAGTATTTT.

The rearrangement uses TRBV29-1 and TRBJ2-2; 11 positions match TRBD1. The V segment lost 7 bases and the J segment 6 bases; nucleotides outside the gene matches: 1. Germline lookup yields CDR1 SQVTM and CDR2 ANQGSEA. CDR3 length: 12 amino acids. CDR3 residues: CSGGQGAGELFF. As DNA, the CDR3 is TGCAGCGGGGGACAGGGGGCCGGGGAGCTGTTTTTT.

This rearrangement joins TRBV20-1 to TRBJ2-1, with 11 bases lining up with TRBD2. Germline-derived CDR1 and CDR2 are DFQATT and SNEGSKA (reference sequence). Trimming took 3 bases from V and 4 from J; bases not matched to a gene: 5. This CDR3 comprises 15 residues. The CDR3, as DNA: TGCAGTGCTAGCCTTAGCGGGAGGGCATACAATGAGCAGTTCTTC. Translated: CSASLSGRAYNEQFF.

The table lists this clonotype with a count of one. The CDR3 reads CASSLQGAKNIQYF. The CDR3 DNA sequence: TGTGCCAGCAGCTTACAGGGGGCCAAAAACATTCAGTACTTC. The rearrangement joins TRBV7-9 to TRBJ2-4, with TRBD1 as a possible D gene (6 bases). V lost 2 bases to trimming and J lost 1 base, with 6 bases between them. CDR3 length: 14 amino acids. Per the germline V gene, CDR1 is SEHNR and CDR2 is FQNEAQ (reference sequence).

The rearrangement uses TRBV7-2 and TRBJ2-7; no reliable D call. The germline gives CDR1 SGHTA, CDR2 FQGNSA. V lost 1 base, J lost 6 bases, and 13 bases lay in between. This CDR3 is built from 14 residues. The CDR3 loop reads CASSLGLAMGEQYF. The CDR3 nucleotides are TGTGCCAGCAGCTTAGGACTTGCGATGGGCGAGCAGTACTTC.

The chain couples TRBV10-3 to TRBJ2-7; TRBD2 matches at 12 bases. Germline CDR1 is ENHRY and CDR2 is SYGVKD. V shed 6 bases and J 5 bases; nucleotides not matched to a gene: 5. This CDR3 comprises 14 residues. CDR3: CAISLAGGRDEQYF. The CDR3 region has the DNA TGTGCCATCAGCCTAGCGGGAGGGCGGGACGAGCAGTACTTC.

The chain combines TRBV5-1 with TRBJ2-1; 8 positions agree with TRBD1. The CDR3 consists of 16 residues. Trimming at V came to 4 bases and at J to 7 bases, leaving 13 bases not matched to a gene. CDR1 SGHRS and CDR2 YFSETQ come from the germline V gene. This CDR3 reads CASSMSGQGSFNEQFF. CDR3 DNA: TGCGCCAGCAGCATGAGTGGACAGGGCTCGTTTAATGAGCAGTTCTTC.

This rearrangement joins TRBV25-1 to TRBJ2-5; no reliable D call. Trimming took off 3 bases at V and 4 bases at J, with 15 bases between the two ends. Looked up from germline, CDR1 is MGHDK and CDR2 is SYGVNS. The CDR3 is made up of 15 amino acids. The CDR3 spells CASSEPRTKGETQYF. The CDR3, as DNA: TGTGCCAGCAGTGAGCCCCGGACCAAAGGAGAGACCCAGTACTTC.

V is TRBV4-2 and J is TRBJ2-3; 8 bases line up with TRBD2. Germline V lookup: CDR1 LGHNA, CDR2 YNFKEQ. The CDR3 is made up of 15 amino acids. V lost 4 bases, J lost 5 bases, and 8 bases stayed unmatched. The CDR3 loop reads CASSLYGRAGDTQYF. CDR3 bases: TGTGCCAGCAGCCTATACGGGAGGGCCGGAGATACGCAGTATTTT.